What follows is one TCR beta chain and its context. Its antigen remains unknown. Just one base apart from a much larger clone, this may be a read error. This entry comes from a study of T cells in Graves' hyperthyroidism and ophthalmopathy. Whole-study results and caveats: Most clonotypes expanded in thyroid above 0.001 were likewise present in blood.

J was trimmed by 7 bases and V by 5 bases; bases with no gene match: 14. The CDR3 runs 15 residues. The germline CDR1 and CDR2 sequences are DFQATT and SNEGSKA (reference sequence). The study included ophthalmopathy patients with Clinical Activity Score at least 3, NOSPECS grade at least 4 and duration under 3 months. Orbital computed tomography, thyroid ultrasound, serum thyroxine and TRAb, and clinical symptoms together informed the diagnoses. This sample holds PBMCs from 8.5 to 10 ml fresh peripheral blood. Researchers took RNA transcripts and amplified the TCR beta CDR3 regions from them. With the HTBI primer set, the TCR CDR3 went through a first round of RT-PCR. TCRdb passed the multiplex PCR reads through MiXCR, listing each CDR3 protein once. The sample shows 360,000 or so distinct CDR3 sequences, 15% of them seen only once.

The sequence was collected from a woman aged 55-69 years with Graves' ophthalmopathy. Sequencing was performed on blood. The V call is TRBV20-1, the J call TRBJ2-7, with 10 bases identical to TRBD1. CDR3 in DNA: TGCAGTGCTTGGTTCCGGGACAGGGGCTTCGAGGAGCAGTACTTC. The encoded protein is CSAWFRDRGFEEQYF.